This TCR beta chain appears in the sequencing data of a study of siplizumab effects on memory and regulatory T cells. For every sample, some 10^5 TCR templates were assayed. Produced via immunoSEQ multiplex PCR; TCRdb's table is partial and in-frame only. In the table there are under 130,000 clones, about 92% of which are singletons. The study, taken as a whole, reports: Mappable alloreactive CD4+ clones came from Treg cells more than 60% of the time on average with siplizumab, against approximately 25% in controls.

The junction had 10 bases not matched to a gene; V was cut back by 1 base and J by 14 bases. The CDR3 contains 15 residues. The germline CDR1 and CDR2 sequences are SGHTA and FQGNSA. For this clone: Its antigen is not known.

Source material: CD4+ T cells sorted from blood. J is TRBJ2-3 and V is TRBV7-2; TRBD2 matches 12 bases. The receptor comes from a human donor in good health. The CDR3 protein is CASSLDRPTSGRRYF. The DNA for the CDR3 is TGTGCCAGCAGCTTAGACCGCCCCACTAGCGGGAGGCGGTATTTT. The whole variable domain, filled in from reference TRBV7-2 and TRBJ2-3, reads GAGVSQSPSNKVTEKGKDVELRCDPISGHTALYWYRQSLGQGLEFLIYFQGNSAPDKSGLPSDRFSAERTGGSVSTLTIQRTQQEDSAVYLCASSLDRPTSGRRYFGPGTRLTVL.